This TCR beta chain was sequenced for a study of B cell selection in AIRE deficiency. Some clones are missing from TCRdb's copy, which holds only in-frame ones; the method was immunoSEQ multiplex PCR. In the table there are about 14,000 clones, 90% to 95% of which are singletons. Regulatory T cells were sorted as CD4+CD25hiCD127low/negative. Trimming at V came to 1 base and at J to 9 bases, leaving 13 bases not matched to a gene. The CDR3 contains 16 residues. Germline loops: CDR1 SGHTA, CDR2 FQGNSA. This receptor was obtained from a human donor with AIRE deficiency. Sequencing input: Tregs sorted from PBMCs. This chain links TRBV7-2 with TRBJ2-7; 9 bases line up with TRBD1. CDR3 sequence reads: CASSLGFGQGSFRQYF. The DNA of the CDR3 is TGTGCCAGCAGCTTAGGGTTTGGACAGGGGAGTTTTAGGCAGTACTTC.